These T cell receptor beta chains were read from a single sample in a study of T cell responses to AZD1222 COVID-19 vaccine. Here immunoSEQ multiplex PCR was the method, and the copy in TCRdb shows in-frame clones only, minus some. Counted here are approximately 130,000 clones, around 93% occurring once; the ten biggest clones make up approximately 1%. The sequencing here drew on peripheral blood, taken on day 0 of AZD1222 vaccination. Receptor source: an adult in good health. The CDR3 runs from the conserved cysteine through the conserved F or W. Each record gives: clone size, J gene, D gene, V gene, CDR3 protein, CDR3 DNA. A D gene is named only where the DNA matches it firmly. Size is stated for part of the rows, as once, few or many counts, or as a class when the clone is expanded.

abundance: .; j_gene: TRBJ1-2; d_gene: .; v_gene: TRBV3-1/TRBV3-2; CDR3aa: CASSPTANYGYTF; CDR3nt: TGTGCCAGCAGCCCGACAGCTAACTATGGCTACACCTTC
abundance: .; j_gene: TRBJ2-1; d_gene: .; v_gene: TRBV5-8; CDR3aa: CASSVSGGDNEQFF; CDR3nt: TGTGCCAGCAGCGTGAGTGGGGGCGACAATGAGCAGTTCTTC
abundance: .; j_gene: TRBJ1-4; d_gene: .; v_gene: TRBV30; CDR3aa: CACDRNEKLFF; CDR3nt: TGTGCCTGCGACAGGAATGAAAAACTGTTTTTT
abundance: .; j_gene: TRBJ2-1; d_gene: .; v_gene: TRBV7-3; CDR3aa: CASSLTRDLYNEQFF; CDR3nt: TGTGCCAGCAGCTTAACCCGGGATCTCTACAATGAGCAGTTCTTC
abundance: few; j_gene: TRBJ1-1; d_gene: .; v_gene: TRBV7-8; CDR3aa: CASSLANYRNTEAFF; CDR3nt: TGTGCCAGCAGCTTAGCGAATTACAGGAACACTGAAGCTTTCTTT
abundance: .; j_gene: TRBJ2-7; d_gene: TRBD1; v_gene: TRBV6-6; CDR3aa: CASSFPGQVMDEQYF; CDR3nt: TGTGCCAGCAGTTTTCCGGGACAGGTAATGGACGAGCAGTACTTC
abundance: .; j_gene: TRBJ1-2; d_gene: .; v_gene: TRBV6-5; CDR3aa: CASSPRTAYGYTF; CDR3nt: TGTGCCAGCAGCCCCAGGACAGCATATGGCTACACCTTC
abundance: .; j_gene: TRBJ2-1; d_gene: .; v_gene: TRBV2; CDR3aa: CASSDNEQFF; CDR3nt: TGTGCCAGCAGCGACAATGAGCAGTTCTTC
abundance: .; j_gene: TRBJ2-1; d_gene: TRBD2; v_gene: TRBV30; CDR3aa: CAWSVRGFKRGFSSSYNEQFF; CDR3nt: TGTGCCTGGAGTGTAAGAGGTTTTAAGCGGGGGTTTAGCAGCTCCTACAATGAGCAGTTCTTC
abundance: once; j_gene: TRBJ2-1; d_gene: TRBD2; v_gene: TRBV9; CDR3aa: CASSGGLAGGLSSYNEQFF; CDR3nt: TGTGCCAGCAGCGGTGGACTAGCGGGAGGCCTGAGCTCCTACAATGAGCAGTTCTTC
abundance: .; j_gene: TRBJ1-5; d_gene: TRBD1; v_gene: TRBV7-6; CDR3aa: CASSLTTGGEQPQHF; CDR3nt: TGTGCCAGCAGCTTAACGACAGGGGGTGAGCAGCCCCAGCATTTT
abundance: .; j_gene: TRBJ1-3; d_gene: TRBD1; v_gene: TRBV11-2; CDR3aa: CASSRDRVSGNTIYF; CDR3nt: TGTGCCAGCAGCCGGGACAGGGTCTCTGGAAACACCATATATTTT
abundance: .; j_gene: TRBJ2-1; d_gene: .; v_gene: TRBV24-1; CDR3aa: CATSDPGGEYNEQFF; CDR3nt: TGTGCCACCAGTGATCCGGGGGGCGAATACAATGAGCAGTTCTTC
abundance: .; j_gene: TRBJ2-7; d_gene: TRBD2; v_gene: TRBV3-1/TRBV3-2; CDR3aa: CASSAPGLAGHF; CDR3nt: TGTGCCAGCAGCGCTCCGGGACTAGCGGGACACTTC
abundance: .; j_gene: TRBJ2-7; d_gene: TRBD2; v_gene: TRBV27; CDR3aa: CASGSHLTSGSYEQYF; CDR3nt: TGTGCCAGCGGTTCACATCTCACTAGCGGGAGTTACGAGCAGTACTTC
abundance: few; j_gene: TRBJ1-5; d_gene: .; v_gene: TRBV29-1; CDR3aa: CSVSDIQNQPQHF; CDR3nt: TGCAGCGTATCGGACATTCAGAATCAGCCCCAGCATTTT
abundance: .; j_gene: TRBJ1-4; d_gene: .; v_gene: TRBV7-2; CDR3aa: CASRPTGTSNEKLFF; CDR3nt: TGTGCCAGCAGACCTACCGGGACGTCTAATGAAAAACTGTTTTTT
abundance: few; j_gene: TRBJ2-1; d_gene: .; v_gene: TRBV5-1; CDR3aa: CASSLGGTANNEQFF; CDR3nt: TGCGCCAGCAGCTTGGGAGGGACTGCAAACAATGAGCAGTTCTTC
abundance: .; j_gene: TRBJ2-7; d_gene: TRBD1; v_gene: TRBV2; CDR3aa: CASSAGTGALEQYF; CDR3nt: TGTGCCAGCAGTGCCGGGACAGGGGCTCTCGAGCAGTACTTC
abundance: .; j_gene: TRBJ1-1; d_gene: .; v_gene: TRBV6-5; CDR3aa: CASSQSAVGAEAFF; CDR3nt: TGTGCCAGCAGTCAGTCGGCAGTGGGGGCTGAAGCTTTCTTT
abundance: once; j_gene: TRBJ2-1; d_gene: TRBD2; v_gene: TRBV27; CDR3aa: CASSLYSSGRLDEQFF; CDR3nt: TGTGCCAGCAGTCTTTATTCTAGCGGGAGACTCGATGAGCAGTTCTTC
abundance: .; j_gene: TRBJ2-4; d_gene: TRBD2; v_gene: TRBV7-8; CDR3aa: CASSPQMTSGSKNIQYF; CDR3nt: TGTGCCAGCAGCCCCCAGATGACTAGCGGGAGCAAAAACATTCAGTACTTC
abundance: .; j_gene: TRBJ2-3; d_gene: .; v_gene: TRBV28; CDR3aa: CASSRWDVGTTDTQYF; CDR3nt: TGTGCCAGCAGCCGGTGGGACGTTGGGACCACAGATACGCAGTATTTT
abundance: .; j_gene: TRBJ1-5; d_gene: .; v_gene: TRBV9; CDR3aa: CASSTNTNQPQHF; CDR3nt: TGTGCCAGCAGCACCAATACTAATCAGCCCCAGCATTTT
abundance: .; j_gene: TRBJ1-2; d_gene: TRBD1; v_gene: TRBV6-5; CDR3aa: CASSPDRYYGYTF; CDR3nt: TGTGCCAGCAGTCCGGACAGGTACTATGGCTACACCTTC
abundance: .; j_gene: TRBJ2-7; d_gene: TRBD1; v_gene: TRBV10-3; CDR3aa: CAISEISTGVETYEQYF; CDR3nt: TGTGCCATCAGTGAAATCTCGACAGGGGTGGAGACCTACGAGCAGTACTTC